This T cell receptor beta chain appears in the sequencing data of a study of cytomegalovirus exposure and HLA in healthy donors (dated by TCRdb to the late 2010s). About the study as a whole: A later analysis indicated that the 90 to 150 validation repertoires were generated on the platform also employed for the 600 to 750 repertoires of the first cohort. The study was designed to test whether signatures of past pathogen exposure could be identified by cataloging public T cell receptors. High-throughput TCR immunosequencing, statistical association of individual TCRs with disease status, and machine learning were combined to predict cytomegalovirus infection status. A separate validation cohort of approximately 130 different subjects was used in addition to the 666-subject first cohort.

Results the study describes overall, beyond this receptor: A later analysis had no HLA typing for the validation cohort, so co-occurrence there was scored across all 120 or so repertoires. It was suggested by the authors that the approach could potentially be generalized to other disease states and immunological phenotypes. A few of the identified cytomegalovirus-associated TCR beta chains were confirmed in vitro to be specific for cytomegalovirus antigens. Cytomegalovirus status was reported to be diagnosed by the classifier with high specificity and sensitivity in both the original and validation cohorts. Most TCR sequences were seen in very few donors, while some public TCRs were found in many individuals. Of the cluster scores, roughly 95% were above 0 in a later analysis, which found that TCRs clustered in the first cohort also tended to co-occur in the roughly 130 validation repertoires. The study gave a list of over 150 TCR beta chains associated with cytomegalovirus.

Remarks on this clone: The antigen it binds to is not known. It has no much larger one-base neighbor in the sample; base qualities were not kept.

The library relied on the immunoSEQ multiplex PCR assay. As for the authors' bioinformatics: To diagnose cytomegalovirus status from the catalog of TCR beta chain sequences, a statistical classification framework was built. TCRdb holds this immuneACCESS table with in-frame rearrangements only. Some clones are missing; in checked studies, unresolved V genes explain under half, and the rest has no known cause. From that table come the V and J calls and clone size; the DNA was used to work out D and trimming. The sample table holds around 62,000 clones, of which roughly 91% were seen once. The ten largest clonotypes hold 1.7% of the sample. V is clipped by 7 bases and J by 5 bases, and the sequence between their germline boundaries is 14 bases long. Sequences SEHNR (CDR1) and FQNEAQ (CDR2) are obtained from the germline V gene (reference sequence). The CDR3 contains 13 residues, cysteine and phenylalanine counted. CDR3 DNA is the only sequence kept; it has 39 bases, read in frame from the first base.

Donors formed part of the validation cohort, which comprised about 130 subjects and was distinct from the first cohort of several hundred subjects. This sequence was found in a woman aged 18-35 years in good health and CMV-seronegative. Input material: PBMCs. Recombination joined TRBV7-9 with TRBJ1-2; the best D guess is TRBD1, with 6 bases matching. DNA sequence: TGTGCCAGCAACCAGGGGATGGAGTATGGCTACACCTTC. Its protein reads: CASNQGMEYGYTF.